Listed here is a single TCR beta chain. Its antigen is as yet unknown. CDR3 size: 18 residues. This sample was taken from a study of vaccination and CD4 T cells after COVID-19. Study-level background: Convalescent donors: six male, four female; seven Caucasian, two Asian, one multiracial, two Hispanic. Taking of post-vaccine samples occurred a median about 72 days after dose two (range 14 to 241).

Notes on the study in general: For SARS-CoV-2-reactive clonotypes, the median went from about 22 to 38, a nonsignificant increase. Sampling was limited to relatively few convalescent patients, with no early post-infection timepoints studied.

Time point denoted: late sampling 161 to 241 days after vaccination in a few convalescent patients. Treatment indicated: approximately 11-day PBMC culture with coronavirus spike peptide pools or control peptides (ViraFEST assay). Sequenced with the Oncomine TCR Beta short-read assay was DNA taken from cultured CD4+ T cells. Using its own MiXCR run on the PCR reads, TCRdb lists one record per CDR3 protein. The top ten clones hold approximately 5.4% of a sample with 20,000 to 25,000 distinct CDR3 sequences, over 40% of them seen once. The rearrangement joins TRBV21-1 to TRBJ2-7; TRBD2 is the table's D call and was not checked against the DNA. TRBV21-1 counts as a pseudogene. This receptor was obtained from a human donor who had recovered from COVID-19. Specimen: CD4+ T cells from blood, cultured in vitro, collected about 7 months after SARS-CoV-2 vaccination. The DNA for the CDR3 is TGTGCCAGCAGCAAAGTGGGATCGGGACTAGCGGGCACCTACGAGCAGTACTTC. As protein: CASSKVGSGLAGTYEQYF.